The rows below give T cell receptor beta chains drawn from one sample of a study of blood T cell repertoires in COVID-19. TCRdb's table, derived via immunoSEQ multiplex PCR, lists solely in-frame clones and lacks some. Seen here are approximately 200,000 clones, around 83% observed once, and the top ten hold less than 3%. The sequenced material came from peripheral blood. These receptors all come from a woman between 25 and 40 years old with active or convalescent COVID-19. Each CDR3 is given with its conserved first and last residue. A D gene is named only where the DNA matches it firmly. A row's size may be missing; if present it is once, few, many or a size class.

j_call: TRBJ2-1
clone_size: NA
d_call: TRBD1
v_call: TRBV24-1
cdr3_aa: CATSDPRQGEQFF
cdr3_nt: TGTGCCACCAGTGATCCCCGACAGGGTGAGCAGTTCTTC

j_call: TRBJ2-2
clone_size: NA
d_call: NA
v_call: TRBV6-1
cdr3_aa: CASSEALATGELFF
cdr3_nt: TGTGCCAGCAGTGAAGCCCTGGCCACCGGGGAGCTGTTTTTT

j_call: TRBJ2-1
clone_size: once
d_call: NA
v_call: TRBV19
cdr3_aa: CASSIAASSYNEQFF
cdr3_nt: TGTGCCAGTAGTATAGCCGCGAGCTCCTACAATGAGCAGTTCTTC

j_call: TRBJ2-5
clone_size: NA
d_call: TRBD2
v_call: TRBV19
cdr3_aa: CASSIGRGVEETQYF
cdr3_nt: TGTGCCAGTAGTATAGGTCGGGGGGTCGAAGAGACCCAGTACTTC

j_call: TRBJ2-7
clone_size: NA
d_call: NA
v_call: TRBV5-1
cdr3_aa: CASSLGQISYEQYF
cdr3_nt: TGCGCCAGCAGCTTAGGACAGATCTCCTACGAGCAGTACTTC

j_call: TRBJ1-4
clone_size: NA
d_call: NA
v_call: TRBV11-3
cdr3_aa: CASSLPGGRVDNEKLFF
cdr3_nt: TGTGCCAGCAGCTTACCGGGGGGGAGGGTCGATAATGAAAAACTGTTTTTT

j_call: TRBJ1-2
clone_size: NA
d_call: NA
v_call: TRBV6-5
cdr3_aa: CASRTVNYGYTF
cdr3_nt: TGTGCCAGCCGGACAGTTAACTATGGCTACACCTTC

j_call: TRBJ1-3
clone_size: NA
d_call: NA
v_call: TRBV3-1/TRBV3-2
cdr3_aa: CASSQVSYSGNTIYF
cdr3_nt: TGTGCCAGCAGCCAAGTCTCGTACTCTGGAAACACCATATATTTT

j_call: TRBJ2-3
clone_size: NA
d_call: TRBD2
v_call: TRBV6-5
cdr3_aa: CASSRGGSRDTQYF
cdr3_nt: TGTGCCAGCAGTCGTGGCGGGAGTAGAGATACGCAGTATTTT

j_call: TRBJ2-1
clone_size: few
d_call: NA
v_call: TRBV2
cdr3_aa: CASSRGFYNEQFF
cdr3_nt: TGTGCCAGCAGTCGGGGGTTCTACAATGAGCAGTTCTTC

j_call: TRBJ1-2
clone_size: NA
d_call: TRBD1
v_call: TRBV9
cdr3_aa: CASSVPNRGSYTF
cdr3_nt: TGTGCCAGCAGCGTGCCCAACAGGGGTAGCTACACCTTC

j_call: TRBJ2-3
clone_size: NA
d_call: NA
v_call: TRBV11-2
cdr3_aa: CASSLDTRERVTDTQYF
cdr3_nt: TGTGCCAGCAGCTTAGATACTAGAGAGAGGGTCACAGATACGCAGTATTTT

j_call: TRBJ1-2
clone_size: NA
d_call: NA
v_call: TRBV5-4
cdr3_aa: CASSLRRGSGYGYTF
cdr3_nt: TGTGCCAGCAGCCTTCGCAGGGGATCAGGCTATGGCTACACCTTC

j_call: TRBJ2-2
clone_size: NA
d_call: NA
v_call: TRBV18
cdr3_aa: CASSPAGGNTGELFF
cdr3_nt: TGTGCCAGCTCACCAGCTGGCGGTAACACCGGGGAGCTGTTTTTT

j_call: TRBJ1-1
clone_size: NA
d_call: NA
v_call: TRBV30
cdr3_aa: CAWSQGTEAFF
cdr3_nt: TGTGCCTGGAGTCAGGGCACTGAAGCTTTCTTT

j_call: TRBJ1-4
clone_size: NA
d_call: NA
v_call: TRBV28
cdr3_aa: CAVTVAGGEKLFF
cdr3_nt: TGTGCCGTGACAGTAGCGGGAGGGGAAAAACTGTTTTTT

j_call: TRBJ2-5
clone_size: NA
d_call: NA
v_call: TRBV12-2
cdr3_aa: CASRLAAAGQPQYF
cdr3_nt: TGTGCAAGTCGCTTAGCTGCGGCAGGACAGCCCCAGTACTTC

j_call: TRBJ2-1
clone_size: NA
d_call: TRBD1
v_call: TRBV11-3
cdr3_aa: CASSPRGHEQFF
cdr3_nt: TGTGCCAGCAGCCCCAGGGGGCACGAGCAGTTCTTC

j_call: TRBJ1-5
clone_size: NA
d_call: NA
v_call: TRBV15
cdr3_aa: CATGSLGHPGMINQPQHF
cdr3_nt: TGTGCCACCGGTAGTTTAGGACACCCGGGTATGATCAATCAGCCCCAGCATTTT

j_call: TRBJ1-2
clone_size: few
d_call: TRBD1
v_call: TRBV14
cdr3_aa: CASRKSRDRGGGYTF
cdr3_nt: TGTGCCAGCAGAAAAAGCCGAGACAGGGGTGGCGGCTACACCTTC

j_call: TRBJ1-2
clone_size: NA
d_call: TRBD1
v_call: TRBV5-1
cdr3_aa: CASSSSDRLSYGYTF
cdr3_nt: TGCGCCAGCAGCTCCTCGGACAGGCTGAGCTATGGCTACACCTTC

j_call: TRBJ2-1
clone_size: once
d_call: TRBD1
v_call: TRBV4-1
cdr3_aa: CASSQVSRGLTREQFF
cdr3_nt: TGCGCCAGCAGCCAAGTGAGCAGGGGGCTCACTCGGGAGCAGTTCTTC

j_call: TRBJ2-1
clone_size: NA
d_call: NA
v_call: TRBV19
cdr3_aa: CASNLHHSNEQFF
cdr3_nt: TGTGCCAGTAACCTGCACCACTCCAATGAGCAGTTCTTC

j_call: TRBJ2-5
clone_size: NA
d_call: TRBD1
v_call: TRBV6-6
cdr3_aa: CASRPQGGRQETQYF
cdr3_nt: TGTGCCAGCAGGCCTCAAGGGGGCCGCCAAGAGACCCAGTACTTC

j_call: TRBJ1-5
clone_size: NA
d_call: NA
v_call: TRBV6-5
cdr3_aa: CASSSSLTAGQPQHF
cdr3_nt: TGTGCCAGCAGTTCTTCTCTGACAGCAGGTCAGCCCCAGCATTTT

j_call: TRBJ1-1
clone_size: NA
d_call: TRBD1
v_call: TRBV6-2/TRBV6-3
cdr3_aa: CASSYSQGMGGTEAFF
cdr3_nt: TGTGCCAGCAGTTACTCACAGGGGATGGGGGGCACTGAAGCTTTCTTT

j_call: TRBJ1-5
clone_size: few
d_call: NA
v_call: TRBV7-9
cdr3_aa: CASSPLGEVSGLNQPQHF
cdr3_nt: TGTGCCAGCAGCCCTCTCGGGGAGGTTTCGGGTTTGAATCAGCCCCAGCATTTT

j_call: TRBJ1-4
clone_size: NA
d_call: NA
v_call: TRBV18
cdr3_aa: CASSSGLSNEKLFF
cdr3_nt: TGTGCCAGCTCCTCGGGACTGAGTAATGAAAAACTGTTTTTT

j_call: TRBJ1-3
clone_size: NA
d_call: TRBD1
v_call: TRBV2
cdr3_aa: CASSDTRTGTHTFGNTIYF
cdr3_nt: TGTGCCAGCAGTGATACCAGGACAGGGACCCACACGTTTGGAAACACCATATATTTT

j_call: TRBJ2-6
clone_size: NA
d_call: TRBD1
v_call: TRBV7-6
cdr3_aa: CASSPGTGEYLSGANVLTF
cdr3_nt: TGTGCCAGCAGCCCGGGGACAGGGGAATACCTCTCTGGGGCCAACGTCCTGACTTTC

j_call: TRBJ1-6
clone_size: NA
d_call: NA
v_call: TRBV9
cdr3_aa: CASSVVPGQGNSPLHF
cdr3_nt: TGTGCCAGCAGCGTAGTCCCCGGCCAGGGTAATTCACCCCTCCACTTT

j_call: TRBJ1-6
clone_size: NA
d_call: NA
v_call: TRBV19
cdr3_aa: CASSPGGNSPLHF
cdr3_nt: TGTGCCAGTAGTCCCGGCGGGAATTCACCCCTCCACTTT

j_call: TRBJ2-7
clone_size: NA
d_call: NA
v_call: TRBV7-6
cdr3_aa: CASGLSGEQYF
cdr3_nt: TGTGCCAGCGGTCTTTCGGGGGAGCAGTACTTC

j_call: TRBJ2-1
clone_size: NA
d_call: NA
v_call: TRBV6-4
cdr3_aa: CASSARGAEDEQFF
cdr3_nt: TGTGCCAGCAGTGCAAGGGGCGCTGAGGATGAGCAGTTCTTC

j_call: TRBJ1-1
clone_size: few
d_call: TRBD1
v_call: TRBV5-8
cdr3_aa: CASSSRQGRAEAFF
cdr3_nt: TGTGCCAGCAGCTCCCGACAGGGGCGCGCTGAAGCTTTCTTT

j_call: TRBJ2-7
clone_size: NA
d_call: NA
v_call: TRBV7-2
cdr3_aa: CASSAVAAYEQYF
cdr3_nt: TGTGCCAGCAGCGCAGTAGCGGCCTACGAGCAGTACTTC

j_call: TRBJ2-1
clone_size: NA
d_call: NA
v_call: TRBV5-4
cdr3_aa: CASSFPGNEQFF
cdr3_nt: TGTGCCAGCAGCTTTCCGGGGAATGAGCAGTTCTTC

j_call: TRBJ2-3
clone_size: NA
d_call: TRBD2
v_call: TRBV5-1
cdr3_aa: CASSLVGTSGRRSTDTQYF
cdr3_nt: TGCGCCAGCAGCTTGGTGGGGACTAGCGGGAGGAGGAGCACAGATACGCAGTATTTT

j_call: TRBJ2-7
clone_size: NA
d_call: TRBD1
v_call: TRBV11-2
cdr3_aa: CASSLAGTADFEQYF
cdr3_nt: TGTGCCAGCAGCTTGGCCGGGACAGCCGATTTCGAGCAGTACTTC

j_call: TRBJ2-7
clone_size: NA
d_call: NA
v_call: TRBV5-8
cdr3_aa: CASSLGWSLSSYEQYF
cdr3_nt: TGTGCCAGCAGCTTGGGATGGTCCTTGAGCTCCTACGAGCAGTACTTC

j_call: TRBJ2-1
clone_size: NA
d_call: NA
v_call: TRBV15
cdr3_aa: CATSTDADSYNEQFF
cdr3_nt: TGTGCCACCAGCACAGACGCGGACAGTTACAATGAGCAGTTCTTC

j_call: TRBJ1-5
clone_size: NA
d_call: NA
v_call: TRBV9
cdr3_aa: CASSVGEGSNQPQHF
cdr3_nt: TGTGCCAGCAGCGTAGGAGAGGGTAGCAATCAGCCCCAGCATTTT

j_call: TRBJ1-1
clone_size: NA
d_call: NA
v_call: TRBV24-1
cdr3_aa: CATSQGNTEAFF
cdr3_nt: TGTGCCACCAGTCAGGGGAACACTGAAGCTTTCTTT

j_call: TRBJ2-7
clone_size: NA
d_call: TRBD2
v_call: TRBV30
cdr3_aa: CAWSGLSGGHEQYF
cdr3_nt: TGTGCCTGGAGTGGCCTTAGCGGGGGTCACGAGCAGTACTTC

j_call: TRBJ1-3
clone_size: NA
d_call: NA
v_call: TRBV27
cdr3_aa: CASSFSALNRVGGNTIYF
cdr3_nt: TGTGCCAGCAGTTTCTCCGCTCTCAACAGGGTTGGTGGAAACACCATATATTTT